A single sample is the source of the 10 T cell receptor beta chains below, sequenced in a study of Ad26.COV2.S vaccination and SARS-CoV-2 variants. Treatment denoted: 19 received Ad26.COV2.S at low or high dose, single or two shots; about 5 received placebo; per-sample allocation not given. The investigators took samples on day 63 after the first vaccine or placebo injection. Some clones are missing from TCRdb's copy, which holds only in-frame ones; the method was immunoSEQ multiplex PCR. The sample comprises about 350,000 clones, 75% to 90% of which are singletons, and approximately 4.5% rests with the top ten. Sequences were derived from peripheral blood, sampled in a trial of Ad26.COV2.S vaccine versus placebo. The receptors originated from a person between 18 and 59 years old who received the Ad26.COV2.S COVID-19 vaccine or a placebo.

CDR3 amino acids: CATSRGQISRPQHF. CDR3 bases: TGTGCCACCAGCAGAGGACAGATATCCCGGCCCCAGCATTTT. The chain joins TRBV15 to TRBJ1-5, with a possible D match to TRBD1 (5 bases). V was clipped by 1 base and J by 9 bases, with 13 bases between them. CDR1 is LNHNV and CDR2 is YYDKDF in the germline V gene (reference sequence). The CDR3 extends over 14 amino acids.

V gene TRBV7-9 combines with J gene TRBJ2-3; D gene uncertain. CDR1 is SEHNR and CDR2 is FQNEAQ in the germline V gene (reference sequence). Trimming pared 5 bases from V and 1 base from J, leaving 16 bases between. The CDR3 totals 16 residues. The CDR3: CASSPADRTGTDTQYF. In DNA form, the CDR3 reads TGTGCCAGCAGCCCGGCGGATCGAACGGGCACAGATACGCAGTATTTT.

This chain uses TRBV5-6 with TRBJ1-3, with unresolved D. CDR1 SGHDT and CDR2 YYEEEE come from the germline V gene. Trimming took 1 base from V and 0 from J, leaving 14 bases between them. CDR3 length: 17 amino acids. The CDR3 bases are TGTGCCAGCAGCTTGCGTGGGATTTGGAGCTCTGGAAACACCATATATTTT. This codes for CASSLRGIWSSGNTIYF.

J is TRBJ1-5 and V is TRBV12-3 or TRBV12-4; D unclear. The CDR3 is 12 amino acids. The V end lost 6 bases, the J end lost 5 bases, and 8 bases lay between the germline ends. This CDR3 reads CASSRLDQPQHF. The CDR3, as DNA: TGTGCCAGCAGCCGGTTAGATCAGCCCCAGCATTTT.

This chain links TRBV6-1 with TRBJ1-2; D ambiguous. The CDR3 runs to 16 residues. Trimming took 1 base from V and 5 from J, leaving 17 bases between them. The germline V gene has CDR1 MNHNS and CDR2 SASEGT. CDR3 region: CASSEELALGNYGYTF. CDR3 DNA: TGTGCCAGCAGTGAAGAGTTGGCATTGGGGAATTATGGCTACACCTTC.

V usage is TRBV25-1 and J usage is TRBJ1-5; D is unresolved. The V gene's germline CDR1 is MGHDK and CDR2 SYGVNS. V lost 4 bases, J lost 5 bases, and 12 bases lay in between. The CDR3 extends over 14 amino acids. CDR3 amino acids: CASSAEGRDQPQHF. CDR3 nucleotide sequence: TGTGCCAGCAGTGCAGAGGGCAGAGATCAGCCCCAGCATTTT.

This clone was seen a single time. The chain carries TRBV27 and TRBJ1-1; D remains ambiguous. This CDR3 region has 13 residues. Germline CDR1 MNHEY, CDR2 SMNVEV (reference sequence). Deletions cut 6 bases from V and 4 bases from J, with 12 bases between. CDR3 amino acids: CASSDRVSTEAFF. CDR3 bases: TGTGCCAGCAGCGATCGGGTGAGCACTGAAGCTTTCTTT.

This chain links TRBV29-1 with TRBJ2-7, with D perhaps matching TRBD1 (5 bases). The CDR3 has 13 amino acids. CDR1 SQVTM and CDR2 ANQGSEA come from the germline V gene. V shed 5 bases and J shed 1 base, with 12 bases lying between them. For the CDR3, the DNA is TGCAGCGTTTTTCAGGGTAATTCCTACGAGCAGTACTTC. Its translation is CSVFQGNSYEQYF.

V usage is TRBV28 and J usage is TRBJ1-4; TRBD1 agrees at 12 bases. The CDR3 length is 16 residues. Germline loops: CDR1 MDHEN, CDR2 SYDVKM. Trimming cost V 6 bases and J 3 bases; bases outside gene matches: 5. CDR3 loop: CASSRDRGLSNEKLFF. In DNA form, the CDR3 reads TGTGCCAGCAGCCGGGACAGGGGGCTCTCTAATGAAAAACTGTTTTTT.

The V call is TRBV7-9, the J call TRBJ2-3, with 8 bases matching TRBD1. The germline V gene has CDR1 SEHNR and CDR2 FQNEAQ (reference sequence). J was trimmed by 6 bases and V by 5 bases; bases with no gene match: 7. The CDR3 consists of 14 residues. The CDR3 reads CASSVTGGGDTQYF. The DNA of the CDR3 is TGTGCCAGCAGCGTTACAGGGGGAGGCGATACGCAGTATTTT.